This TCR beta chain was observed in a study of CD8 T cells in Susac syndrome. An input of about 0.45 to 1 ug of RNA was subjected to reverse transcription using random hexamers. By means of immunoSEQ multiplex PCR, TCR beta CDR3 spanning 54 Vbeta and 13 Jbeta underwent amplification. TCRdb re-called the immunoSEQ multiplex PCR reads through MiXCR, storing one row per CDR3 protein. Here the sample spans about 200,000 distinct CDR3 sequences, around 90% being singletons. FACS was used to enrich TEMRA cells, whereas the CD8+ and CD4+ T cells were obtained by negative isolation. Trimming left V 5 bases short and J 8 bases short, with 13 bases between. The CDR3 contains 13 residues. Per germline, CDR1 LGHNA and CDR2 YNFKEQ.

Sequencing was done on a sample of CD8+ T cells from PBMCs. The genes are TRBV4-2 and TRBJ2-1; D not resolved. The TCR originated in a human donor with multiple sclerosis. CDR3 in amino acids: CASSEGFGDEQFF. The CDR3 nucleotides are TGTGCCAGCAGCGAAGGTTTTGGGGATGAGCAGTTCTTC.